The clone carrying this TCR beta chain was seen only a few times. Assay: immunoSEQ multiplex PCR; the TCRdb copy retains only in-frame clones and omits some. This sample carries about 280,000 clones, roughly 85% of them seen once, and the ten largest clones take under 3%. The germline V gene encodes CDR1 MDHEN and CDR2 SYDVKM. The germline V and J ends were trimmed by 3 bases and 3 bases, with 8 bases remaining between them. The CDR3 loop spans 13 amino acids. The data were obtained in a study of blood T cell repertoires in COVID-19. The sequence was collected from a woman in her fifties or sixties who had recovered from COVID-19. The sequenced material came from PBMCs or T cells enriched from blood (not recorded which). This chain links TRBV28 with TRBJ1-2; TRBD1 might be the D (6 bases). For the CDR3, the DNA is TGTGCCAGCAGTTTTAACAGGGACTATGGCTACACCTTC. The encoded protein is CASSFNRDYGYTF.